This T cell receptor beta chain appears in the sequencing data of a study of beta chain features in type 1 diabetes. Whole-study results and caveats: In every one of the four CD4+ subsets, TCRB CDR3s were moderately but significantly shorter in Type 1 diabetes patients.

As regards this clone: The antigen is unknown.

Markers CD45RO/CCR7/CD25/CD127/CD95/CD27 served to sort CD4+ naive, central memory, regulatory and stem cell-like memory cells. Germline CDR1 reads SGHRS; CDR2 reads YFSETQ. CDR3 length equals 14 residues. V lost 4 bases, J lost 8 bases, and 6 bases stayed unmatched. Reverse transcribing all isolated RNA meant expressed TCRB transcripts were sequenced. Clones were read by immunoSEQ multiplex PCR, and TCRdb kept only the in-frame ones, dropping some. The sample includes roughly 160,000 clones, almost 8% of them seen just once. The chain has TRBV5-1 and TRBJ2-1, with 10 nucleotides matching TRBD1. The TCR originated in a man aged 18 to 29 with type 1 diabetes. Sequencing was carried out using central memory CD4+ T cells from blood. CDR3 protein: CASSRTGGEDEQFF. The CDR3, as DNA: TGCGCCAGCAGCCGGACAGGGGGTGAGGATGAGCAGTTCTTC.